The 16 T cell receptor beta chains given below trace back to one sample, sequenced in a study of blood T cell repertoires in COVID-19. Repertoires were generated with immunoSEQ multiplex PCR, while TCRdb's copy carries only in-frame clones and drops some. The sample holds around 390,000 clones, around 87% seen once. Sequencing input: PBMCs or T cells enriched from blood (not recorded which). These receptor sequences come from a woman in her 50s who had recovered from COVID-19.

The chain is built from TRBV27 and TRBJ1-2; 7 positions agree with TRBD1. The CDR3 length is 14 residues. V lost 5 bases, J lost 4 bases, and 7 bases stayed unmatched. Germline values: CDR1 MNHEY, CDR2 SMNVEV (reference sequence). The CDR3 loop is CASSIQGSGYGYTF. The CDR3 region has the DNA TGTGCCAGCAGTATACAGGGGTCAGGCTATGGCTACACCTTC.

The chain combines TRBV6-2 or TRBV6-3 with TRBJ2-7; D is undetermined. Germline V gives CDR1 MNHEY, CDR2 SVGEGT. The CDR3 covers 14 residues. V dropped 2 bases and J dropped 1 base, with 9 bases sitting between them. The CDR3 region is CASSYGPASYEQYF. CDR3 nucleotides: TGTGCCAGCAGTTACGGGCCGGCGTCCTACGAGCAGTACTTC.

The chain uses TRBV29-1 and TRBJ1-1; possibly TRBD1 for D (5 bases). With 5 bases removed from V and 1 base from J, the gap between germline ends came to 11 bases. The CDR3 runs to 13 residues. In germline, CDR1 is SQVTM, CDR2 ANQGSEA. CDR3 in amino acids: CSVRGRANTEAFF. CDR3 DNA sequence: TGCAGCGTTAGAGGCAGGGCGAACACTGAAGCTTTCTTT.

This clone came up a few times. The chain couples TRBV9 to TRBJ1-2; 9 bases are a match to TRBD1. The length of the CDR3 is 14 residues. Germline V gives CDR1 SGDLS, CDR2 YYNGEE. With V trimmed by 3 bases and J by 6 bases, 6 bases remained unmatched. CDR3 region: CASSATGGWDGYTF. CDR3 in DNA: TGTGCCAGCAGCGCGACAGGGGGTTGGGATGGCTACACCTTC. The full variable domain, its missing parts supplied by reference TRBV9 and TRBJ1-2, is DSGVTQTPKHLITATGQRVTLRCSPRSGDLSVYWYQQSLDQGLQFLIQYYNGEERAKGNILERFSAQQFPDLHSELNLSSLELGDSALYFCASSATGGWDGYTFGSGTRLTVV.

This chain links TRBV7-2 with TRBJ1-2, with a possible D match to TRBD1 (5 bases). V lost 2 bases and J 5 bases, leaving 21 bases between the germline ends. The germline gives CDR1 SGHTA, CDR2 FQGNSA. The CDR3 totals 17 residues. The CDR3 loop reads CASSLYLPLARVYGYTF. Here the CDR3 DNA reads TGTGCCAGCAGCTTATATCTCCCCCTGGCCAGGGTTTATGGCTACACCTTC.

The CDR3 DNA is TGTGCCAGCAGCGTAGGGGGGCGAACCGGGGAGCTGTTTTTT. This gives the protein CASSVGGRTGELFF. This rearrangement joins TRBV9 to TRBJ2-2; D is possibly TRBD1 (6 bases). Germline V lookup: CDR1 SGDLS, CDR2 YYNGEE. The ends were cut back, 0 bases at V and 5 bases at J, with 8 bases in the middle. The CDR3 is 14 amino acids.

The chain combines TRBV7-6 with TRBJ1-1; 7 nucleotides match TRBD1. The germline gives CDR1 SGHVS, CDR2 FNYEAQ. This CDR3 comprises 13 residues. V trimming: 6 bases; J trimming: 5 bases; junction bases outside the gene matches: 6. The CDR3 protein is CASRGPGGTEAFF. In nucleotides, the CDR3 is TGTGCCAGCAGGGGACCAGGGGGAACTGAAGCTTTCTTT.

The chain uses TRBV5-1 and TRBJ2-7; D is perhaps TRBD1 (5 bases). The CDR3 has 13 amino acids. The V end lost 3 bases, the J end lost 4 bases, and 11 bases lay between the germline ends. In germline, CDR1 is SGHRS, CDR2 YFSETQ. The CDR3 here is CASSSTEEYEQYF. The CDR3 DNA reads as TGCGCCAGCAGCTCGACAGAGGAGTACGAGCAGTACTTC.

This clone was seen a single time. The chain couples TRBV15 to TRBJ1-5; D is unresolved. This CDR3 has 16 residues. Trimming took 2 bases from V and 4 from J, leaving 15 bases between them. CDR1 is LNHNV and CDR2 is YYDKDF in the germline V gene (reference sequence). CDR3 loop: CATSRSTQSWNQPQHF. As DNA, the CDR3 is TGTGCCACCAGCAGATCGACTCAAAGTTGGAATCAGCCCCAGCATTTT.

The chain carries TRBV2 and TRBJ2-7; 7 bases are a match to TRBD2. The CDR3 is made up of 15 amino acids. Germline CDR1 is SNHLY and CDR2 is FYNNEI. After removal of 3 bases from V and 2 bases from J, the junction contained 7 bases not matched to a gene. The CDR3 DNA reads as TGTGCCAGCAGTGAGAGATGGGACTATACCTACGAGCAGTACTTC. Translated: CASSERWDYTYEQYF.

The V gene is TRBV2, the J gene TRBJ2-3, with D perhaps TRBD1 (6 bases). The CDR3 contains 15 residues. Germline values: CDR1 SNHLY, CDR2 FYNNEI. Trimming shortened V by 9 bases and J by 2 bases, and 18 bases separated the two germline ends. The CDR3 nucleotides are TGTGCCAGTAACAGGGTTCGGAATCCCACAGATACGCAGTATTTT. This translates into CASNRVRNPTDTQYF.

This clone occurred a few times. The chain combines TRBV6-5 with TRBJ1-2; possibly TRBD1 for D (5 bases). CDR1 is MNHEY and CDR2 is SVGAGI in the germline V gene. V was shortened by 8 bases and J by 7 bases, with 23 bases between the two germline ends. The CDR3 sequence is 15 residues long. The CDR3 DNA follows: TGTGCCAGCGGCACAGTAGCCGGGACTTCGAGTGGCTACACCTTC. The encoded protein is CASGTVAGTSSGYTF.

The chain links TRBV18 to TRBJ1-2, with 8 positions matching TRBD1. This CDR3 has 14 amino acids. Germline V lookup: CDR1 KGHSH, CDR2 LQKENI. The trim removed 3 bases at V and 3 bases at J, leaving 3 bases unmatched. The CDR3 region has the DNA TGTGCCAGCTCACCGGACAGGGCTTACTATGGCTACACCTTC. It specifies CASSPDRAYYGYTF.

This clone was found a few times. J is TRBJ2-2 and V is TRBV7-9; no definite D call. This CDR3 region has 14 residues. Germline V gene lookup returns CDR1 SEHNR and CDR2 FQNEAQ (reference sequence). Trimming pared 5 bases from V and 0 bases from J, leaving 7 bases between. The CDR3 DNA reads as TGTGCCAGCAGCCAACGGGCGAACACCGGGGAGCTGTTTTTT. As protein: CASSQRANTGELFF.

The chain has TRBV5-1 and TRBJ2-5; a possible D gene is TRBD2 (6 bases). Deletions cut 2 bases from V and 1 base from J, with 12 bases between. The CDR3 loop spans 15 amino acids. CDR1 SGHRS and CDR2 YFSETQ come from the germline V gene. The CDR3 protein is CASSLGGAIQETQYF. CDR3 nucleotides: TGCGCCAGCAGCTTAGGCGGGGCCATCCAAGAGACCCAGTACTTC.

The chain's CDR3 is CASIDRGTEAFF. CDR3 coding DNA: TGTGCCAGCATCGACAGGGGGACTGAAGCTTTCTTT. The chain couples TRBV3-1 (or the pseudogene TRBV3-2) to TRBJ1-1; 9 nucleotides match TRBD1. The CDR3 is made up of 12 amino acids. The V and J ends lost 7 bases and 5 bases, in that order; junction bases with no gene match: 2. Germline V lookup: CDR1 LGHDT, CDR2 YNNKEL (reference sequence).